One sample yielded the 16 T cell receptor beta chains listed below, sequenced in a study of response to subunit inactivated influenza vaccine. MiXCR, run by TCRdb on the RT-PCR reads, gives a single entry per CDR3 protein. The sample lists under 850,000 distinct CDR3 sequences; less than 20% were seen once. Sequenced material: PBMCs from blood, taken about 5 days after vaccination. Receptors originate from a middle-aged man who received an inactivated influenza vaccine.

This clonotype was counted only a few times. The rearrangement uses TRBV20-1 and TRBJ2-3, with a possible D match to TRBD2 (5 bases). Germline V gene data show CDR1 as DFQATT and CDR2 as SNEGSKA (reference sequence). V lost 0 bases to trimming and J lost 0 bases, with 10 bases between them. This CDR3 region has 15 residues. In DNA, the CDR3 is TGCAGTGCTAGAGATGGCGGGCTTAGCACAGATACGCAGTATTTT. Translating gives CSARDGGLSTDTQYF.

This clonotype was counted a few times. The chain employs TRBV3-1 and TRBJ1-1; no firm D call. Germline CDR1 and CDR2: LGHDT and YNNKEL (reference sequence). This CDR3 contains 13 residues. Trimming took 3 bases from V and 1 from J, leaving 6 bases between them. The CDR3 DNA follows: TGTGCCAGCAGCCAGATCAAGAACACTGAAGCTTTCTTT. Its translation is CASSQIKNTEAFF. Based on the CDR3 plus reference TRBV3-1 and TRBJ1-1, the full variable domain is DTAVSQTPKYLVTQMGNDKSIKCEQNLGHDTMYWYKQDSKKFLKIMFSYNNKELIINETVPNRFSPKSPDKAHLNLHINSLELGDSAVYFCASSQIKNTEAFFGQGTRLTVV.

The sample holds a few counts of this clonotype. The J gene is TRBJ2-1, the V gene TRBV7-9; 7 nucleotides agree with TRBD2. This CDR3 region has 16 residues. Germline lookup yields CDR1 SEHNR and CDR2 FQNEAQ (reference sequence). The J segment lost 2 bases and the V segment lost 5 bases, leaving 9 bases of the junction unmatched. The CDR3 loop is CASSPRSGETYNEQFF. The CDR3, as DNA: TGTGCCAGCAGCCCCCGCAGCGGGGAAACCTACAATGAGCAGTTCTTC. Supplemented by reference TRBV7-9 and TRBJ2-1, the full variable domain reads DTGVSQNPRHKITKRGQNVTFRCDPISEHNRLYWYRQTLGQGPEFLTYFQNEAQLEKSRLLSDRFSAERPKGSFSTLEIQRTEQGDSAMYLCASSPRSGETYNEQFFGPGTRLTVL.

This clonotype turned up a few times. V and J are TRBV29-1 and TRBJ2-5; the D gene is possibly TRBD1 (5 bases). CDR3 length equals 11 residues. Germline assignment: CDR1 SQVTM and CDR2 ANQGSEA. V was trimmed by 7 bases and J by 4 bases, leaving 10 bases between them. The CDR3 nucleotides are TGCAGCGCCAATAGGGGAGAGACCCAGTACTTC. This codes for CSANRGETQYF.

The V call is TRBV20-1, the J call TRBJ2-7; 7 bases match TRBD2. J was trimmed by 2 bases and V by 6 bases; bases with no gene match: 7. The length of the CDR3 is 13 residues. Germline V gene sequence: CDR1 DFQATT, CDR2 SNEGSKA (reference sequence). The DNA of the CDR3 is TGCAGTGCGGGGGAGGGTAGACCCTACGAGCAGTACTTC. As protein: CSAGEGRPYEQYF.

This clonotype has a handful of counts. V is TRBV18 and J is TRBJ1-5; the D gene is possibly TRBD1 (5 bases). CDR1 is KGHSH, CDR2 LQKENI, per germline. The CDR3 runs 13 residues. The germline V and J ends were trimmed by 3 bases and 3 bases, with 6 bases remaining between them. CDR3: CASSPDNNQPQHF. DNA of the CDR3: TGTGCCAGCTCACCGGACAACAATCAGCCCCAGCATTTT.

The table lists this clonotype with a count of one. V and J are TRBV5-1 and TRBJ2-5; 9 bases fit TRBD2. This CDR3 comprises 15 residues. Germline trimming cut 1 base from V and 5 bases from J; bases unmatched to any gene: 6. Germline CDR1 reads SGHRS; CDR2 reads YFSETQ. The CDR3 DNA is TGCGCCAGCAGCTTGTCCGGGACTAGCAGGGAGACCCAGTACTTC. It translates to CASSLSGTSRETQYF.

This clonotype has only a few counts. The chain employs TRBV20-1 and TRBJ1-1, with D uncertain. V lost 2 bases and J lost 1, with 8 bases in between. The CDR3 length is 13 residues. Germline lookup yields CDR1 DFQATT and CDR2 SNEGSKA (reference sequence). CDR3 nucleotides: TGCAGTGCTAGAAGATGGGAGAACACTGAAGCTTTCTTT. Encoded protein: CSARRWENTEAFF.

This clonotype was detected a few times. A junction boundary mismatches the germline segment, possibly from a read error. The chain is built from TRBV4-1 and TRBJ2-5; 12 positions match TRBD2. CDR1 MGHRA and CDR2 YSYEKL come from the germline V gene. The CDR3 loop spans 18 amino acids. In DNA form, the CDR3 reads TGCGCCAGCAGCCAAGGGGTGACGACTAGCGGGGGTACGGAGACCCAGTACTTT. This encodes CASSQGVTTSGGTETQYF.

This clonotype has just a few counts. The chain employs TRBV5-6 and TRBJ2-7; D is uncertain. The germline V gene has CDR1 SGHDT and CDR2 YYEEEE. Trimming shortened V by 0 bases and J by 3 bases, and 10 bases separated the two germline ends. The CDR3 spans 14 residues. The CDR3 loop reads CASSLGNSHYEQYF. The DNA of the CDR3 is TGTGCCAGCAGCTTGGGAAATTCCCACTACGAGCAGTACTTC.

CDR3 sequence: CASSRQGASGNTIYF. DNA of the CDR3: TGTGCCAGCAGTCGACAGGGCGCCTCTGGAAACACCATATATTTT. This chain uses TRBV12-3 or TRBV12-4 with TRBJ1-3; TRBD1 agrees at 7 bases. V shed 5 bases, J shed 0 bases, and the junction held 4 bases outside the gene matches. The CDR3 has 15 residues.

The gene calls are TRBV5-4 and TRBJ1-4; TRBD1 agrees at 8 bases. Germline CDR1 and CDR2: SGHNT and YYREEE (reference sequence). This CDR3 is built from 15 residues. The V and J ends lost 4 bases and 2 bases, in that order; junction bases with no gene match: 4. Here the CDR3 DNA reads TGTGCCAGCAGCCCCTCAGGGGGCACTAATGAAAAACTGTTTTTT. As protein: CASSPSGGTNEKLFF.

The rearrangement uses TRBV11-2 and TRBJ2-1; 8 bases line up with TRBD2. V was clipped by 5 bases and J by 7 bases; unmatched bases: 13. Germline CDR1 is SGHAT and CDR2 is FQNNGV. The CDR3 contains 16 residues. The CDR3 DNA reads TGTGCCAGCAGCCCCTTGACTAGCGTCATCTGGAATGAGCAGTTCTTC. As protein: CASSPLTSVIWNEQFF.

The sample holds many counts of this clonotype. This chain joins TRBV12-3 or TRBV12-4 and TRBJ2-7; 8 positions match TRBD1. The CDR3 is made up of 15 amino acids. The J segment lost 8 bases and the V segment lost 5 bases, leaving 14 bases of the junction unmatched. The DNA for the CDR3 is TGTGCCAGCAGTAGCCGGACAGGGACGTCGGTCAAGCAGTACTTC. It specifies CASSSRTGTSVKQYF.

This chain connects TRBV5-1 to TRBJ2-1, with D possibly TRBD2 on 6 matching bases. Germline V gene sequence: CDR1 SGHRS, CDR2 YFSETQ. The V gene lost 0 bases and the J gene lost 4 bases, with 8 bases spanning the gap. The CDR3 totals 14 residues. The CDR3 bases are TGCGCCAGCAGCTTGGCCCGGGGGTACAATGAGCAGTTCTTC. Translated: CASSLARGYNEQFF. Filled out from reference TRBV5-1 and TRBJ2-1, the complete variable domain reads KAGVTQTPRYLIKTRGQQVTLSCSPISGHRSVSWYQQTPGQGLQFLFEYFSETQRNKGNFPGRFSGRQFSNSRSEMNVSTLELGDSALYLCASSLARGYNEQFFGPGTRLTVL.

The chain uses TRBV20-1 and TRBJ2-2, with a possible D match to TRBD1 (6 bases). Trimming took 2 bases from V and 4 from J, leaving 14 bases between them. This CDR3 region has 15 residues. Germline V gene lookup returns CDR1 DFQATT and CDR2 SNEGSKA (reference sequence). CDR3: CSARWGQGGTGELFF. CDR3 bases: TGCAGTGCTAGATGGGGGCAAGGGGGCACCGGGGAGCTGTTTTTT.